This T cell receptor beta chain was identified in a study of identical twins. TCRdb itself ran the 5' RACE reads through MiXCR, one entry per CDR3 protein. Found here are about 280,000 distinct CDR3 sequences, roughly 8.6% of them singletons; the top ten hold approximately 2.1%. V was cut by 3 bases and J by 6 bases, with 13 bases left in between. Germline V gene lookup returns CDR1 KGHDR and CDR2 SFDVKD. This CDR3 spans 14 amino acids. A note on this clonotype: The antigen is unknown.

Study-level points and caveats: Invariant MAIT and iNKT cells are populations that could partly confound zero-insertion analyses.

These data were also reused for a study on yellow fever vaccine responses in identical twins.

V gene TRBV24-1 combines with J gene TRBJ1-2, with D tentatively TRBD1 (6 bases). This clonotype originated in a woman under 30 in good health. The sequenced material came from memory (CD45RO+) T cells sorted from blood. The CDR3: CATSDTGTTNGYTF. CDR3 nucleotides: TGTGCCACCAGTGATACCGGGACAACTAATGGCTACACCTTC.